This is a list of T cell receptor beta chains from one sample in a study of identical twins. MiXCR, run by TCRdb on the 5' RACE reads, gives a single entry per CDR3 protein. The table shows roughly 150,000 distinct CDR3 sequences, with around 3.6% occurring only once. Sequencing was done on a sample of memory T cells sorted from blood. The origin of the receptors is a young man in good health. Each CDR3 is given with its conserved first and last residue. The order of the fields is V gene, J gene, CDR3 length, CDR3 protein.

>TRBV7-3|TRBJ1-2|18
CASSLSPRSTGSSYGYTF
>TRBV7-2|TRBJ2-7|14
CASSLNRGSYEQYF
>TRBV7-6|TRBJ2-5|18
CASSLVKGLAGRKETQYF
>TRBV6-5|TRBJ1-1|16
CASSYMTVGLNTEAFF
>TRBV5-5|TRBJ2-5|15
CASSSQGWSQETQYF
>TRBV3-1|TRBJ1-6|15
CASSSQQGGRPPLHF
>TRBV4-1|TRBJ2-5|15
CASSQERSYGETQYF
>TRBV11-1|TRBJ2-7|12
CASSPNQYEQYF
>TRBV7-9|TRBJ1-1|13
CASSSWTDPEAFF
>TRBV6-1|TRBJ2-4|15
CASSEGRIAKNIQYF
>TRBV6-1|TRBJ2-1|15
CASSEPGQGSHEQFF
>TRBV5-1|TRBJ2-2|17
CASSFKGTSANTGELFF
>TRBV28|TRBJ2-2|17
CASSLLTSGANTGELFF
>TRBV6-2/TRBV6-3|TRBJ2-2|15
CASSYRLRNTGELFF
>TRBV15|TRBJ1-5|16
CATGHPGRGGNQPQHF
>TRBV2|TRBJ2-1|14
CASRGLAGGNEQFF
>TRBV5-1|TRBJ2-5|13
CASSQGARETQYF
>TRBV20-1|TRBJ2-3|12
CSRGGKGDTQYF
>TRBV3-1|TRBJ2-3|16
CASSLSWTDSTDTQYF
>TRBV5-1|TRBJ1-5|14
CASSLGNVGQPQHF
>TRBV7-2|TRBJ2-1|16
CASSLAGTSGYNEQFF
>TRBV20-1|TRBJ2-2|14
CSAREGGTAGELFF
>TRBV11-2|TRBJ2-1|16
CASRSIGLANPGEQFF
>TRBV7-9|TRBJ2-5|15
CASSLEMTLPPPQYF
>TRBV10-3|TRBJ2-4|14
CAISVGGPRNIQYF
>TRBV6-1|TRBJ2-3|14
CASSDGVVRDTQYF
>TRBV7-9|TRBJ1-2|15
CASSLVTAANYGYTF
>TRBV12-3/TRBV12-4|TRBJ2-5|15
CASSTRQGFQETQYF